One and the same sample provided the 25 T cell receptor beta chains below, sequenced in a study of T cell repertoires in cytomegalovirus infection (dated by TCRdb to between 2019 and 2020). Sequenced on an Illumina HiSeq 1500. The raw public data were reprocessed by TCRdb itself: fastp quality trimming at Q25, MiXCR clonotype calling, in-frame beta chains only. Rows matching on CDR3 protein sequence are summarized as one entry with the most common DNA and genes. The sample yields about 250,000 distinct CDR3 sequences; 17% were counted once. The ten most abundant clones make up around 47% of the sample. The sequenced sample was CD8+ T cells from PBMCs. Receptors originate from a human donor in good health (CMV status not recorded). Some clones in this sample may be carry-over from other donors' samples.

There are many counts of this clonotype. CDR3 sequence (DNA): TGTGCCAGCAGCTTACCCTCCGGGACAGGGGGCCTCGAGCAGTACTTC. Amino acid sequence: CASSLPSGTGGLEQYF. The chain has TRBV7-8 and TRBJ2-7; 12 bases align to TRBD1. This CDR3 comprises 16 residues. The V segment lost 2 bases and the J segment 6 bases; nucleotides outside the gene matches: 8. Germline CDR1 reads SGHVS; CDR2 reads FQNEAQ.

The genes are TRBV12-3 or TRBV12-4 and TRBJ2-2, with D possibly matching TRBD1 (6 bases). Trimming pared 3 bases from V and 3 bases from J, leaving 11 bases between. This CDR3 comprises 15 residues. CDR3 sequence reads: CASSFLGADTGELFF. In DNA, the CDR3 is TGTGCCAGCAGTTTCTTGGGGGCGGACACCGGGGAGCTGTTTTTT.

This clonotype was detected a few times. In DNA form, the CDR3 reads TGTGCCAGCAGTTCCTGGACGGAGGAAATAAATGAAAAACTGTTTTTT. Translation gives CASSSWTEEINEKLFF. The rearrangement links TRBV28 to TRBJ1-4; no clear D. Trimming pared 4 bases from V and 5 bases from J, leaving 17 bases between. CDR3 length: 16 residues. From germline, CDR1 is MDHEN and CDR2 SYDVKM.

There are many counts of this clonotype. V gene TRBV7-8 combines with J gene TRBJ1-5, with 8 bases lining up with TRBD1. With 5 bases clipped from V and 6 bases from J, the junction kept 9 bases outside the gene matches. The CDR3 has 15 residues. Germline V lookup: CDR1 SGHVS, CDR2 FQNEAQ. CDR3: CASSPEDRVGQPQHF. The CDR3 DNA reads as TGTGCCAGCAGCCCCGAGGACAGGGTTGGTCAGCCCCAGCATTTT.

This clonotype was counted only a few times. V is TRBV11-2 and J is TRBJ2-7; D is perhaps TRBD1 (5 bases). The CDR3 is 15 residues long. V gave up 2 bases and J gave up 4 bases, with 15 bases separating them. The germline CDR1 and CDR2 sequences are SGHAT and FQNNGV. CDR3 bases: TGTGCCAGCAGCTTAATTGCTCAGGGAAGATACGAGCAGTACTTC. It yields the protein CASSLIAQGRYEQYF.

This clonotype has ten or more counts. The chain employs TRBV7-2 and TRBJ2-1; 8 bases align to TRBD2. The junction had 16 bases not matched to a gene; V was cut back by 3 bases and J by 0 bases. This CDR3 has 20 amino acids. Germline CDR1 and CDR2: SGHTA and FQGNSA. CDR3 region: CASSLRGVVLTNFSYNEQFF. CDR3 DNA: TGTGCCAGCAGCTTGCGGGGGGTCGTCCTCACAAACTTCTCCTACAATGAGCAGTTCTTC.

The chain recombines TRBV28 with TRBJ2-1, with 14 bases aligning to TRBD2. The CDR3 has 21 amino acids. Germline V CDR1 and CDR2: MDHEN, SYDVKM. Losses at the gene ends were 3 bases for V and 2 bases for J; bases not matched to a gene: 15. As DNA, the CDR3 is TGTGCCAGCAGTTTCCCCCTTGGGACTAGCGGGGGTACCTCTACCTACAATGAGCAGTTCTTC. Amino acid sequence: CASSFPLGTSGGTSTYNEQFF.

The V call is TRBV28, the J call TRBJ2-3, with a tentative D call TRBD1 (5 bases). In germline, CDR1 is MDHEN, CDR2 SYDVKM. V dropped 6 bases and J dropped 2 bases, with 12 bases sitting between them. This CDR3 region has 14 residues. This CDR3 is CASSADRSTDTQYF. CDR3 DNA: TGTGCCAGCAGCGCCGACAGATCCACAGATACGCAGTATTTT.

V is TRBV6-2 or TRBV6-3 and J is TRBJ1-5, with 11 positions matching TRBD1. The CDR3 has 16 amino acids. The germline CDR1 and CDR2 sequences are MNHEY and SVGEGT. The J segment lost 9 bases and the V segment lost 4 bases, leaving 11 bases of the junction unmatched. The CDR3 spells CASSWDRDRGELPQHF. CDR3 in DNA: TGTGCCAGCAGTTGGGACCGGGACAGGGGGGAACTGCCCCAGCATTTT.

This clonotype was found many times. This rearrangement joins TRBV7-6 to TRBJ2-3, with TRBD1 identical over 9 bases. Germline V gives CDR1 SGHVS, CDR2 FNYEAQ. The V segment lost 3 bases and the J segment 1 base; nucleotides outside the gene matches: 5. This CDR3 contains 16 residues. Here the CDR3 DNA reads TGTGCCAGCAGCTTCAGGACAGGGGCCCGCACAGATACGCAGTATTTT. This sequence encodes CASSFRTGARTDTQYF.

This clonotype has just a few counts. The chain uses TRBV7-3 and TRBJ2-1, with TRBD2 identical over 12 bases. The J segment lost 6 bases and the V segment lost 2 bases, leaving 11 bases of the junction unmatched. Per the germline V gene, CDR1 is SGHTA and CDR2 is FQGTGA. This CDR3 has 18 residues. The CDR3 nucleotides read TGTGCCAGCAGCTTATTTGCTAGCGGGGGGGCCTCGGGCAATGAGCAGTTCTTC. Protein: CASSLFASGGASGNEQFF.

Ten or more counts support this clonotype. The CDR3 region is CASSKVNTEAFF. The CDR3 DNA is TGTGCCAGCAGTAAGGTGAACACTGAAGCTTTCTTT. The chain has TRBV12-3 or TRBV12-4 and TRBJ1-1, with D hard to call. This CDR3 region has 12 residues. With 5 bases removed from V and 0 bases from J, the gap between germline ends came to 4 bases.

The chain has TRBV29-1 and TRBJ1-1; no clear D. The CDR3 contains 10 residues. Germline-derived CDR1 and CDR2 are SQVTM and ANQGSEA. Trimming pared 6 bases from V and 7 bases from J, leaving 9 bases between. The CDR3 bases are TGCAGCGTCAATGGGGTTGAAGCTTTCTTT. Translated, it gives CSVNGVEAFF.

With regard to this clonotype: This sequence may be a read error, since a much larger clone differs from it by one base. V and J are TRBV5-5 and TRBJ2-7, with D possibly being TRBD1 (6 bases). Trimming removed 1 base at V and 2 bases at J, with 13 bases between. The CDR3 is 15 amino acids. From germline, CDR1 is SGHKS and CDR2 YYEKEE (reference sequence). The chain's CDR3 is CASSLFVGGTYEQYF. For the CDR3, the DNA is TGTGCCAGCAGCTTGTTTGTAGGGGGTACCTACGAGCAGTACTTC.

Only a few counts were recorded for this clonotype. The chain employs TRBV15 and TRBJ1-4; D is ambiguous. The V gene's germline CDR1 is LNHNV and CDR2 YYDKDF (reference sequence). Deletions cut 5 bases from V and 5 bases from J, with 6 bases between. The CDR3 is made up of 12 amino acids. The CDR3 DNA sequence: TGTGCCACCAGCCGCAGAAATGAAAAACTGTTTTTT. Translating gives CATSRRNEKLFF.

V and J are TRBV5-5 and TRBJ2-1; TRBD1 aligns across 10 bases. The CDR3 covers 15 residues. Germline CDR1 is SGHKS and CDR2 is YYEKEE (reference sequence). Germline trimming cut 2 bases from V and 7 bases from J; bases unmatched to any gene: 6. CDR3 bases: TGTGCCAGCAGCTTTTTCCGGACAGGGGGGAATGAGCAGTTCTTC. It translates to CASSFFRTGGNEQFF.

The chain employs TRBV27 and TRBJ2-6; possibly TRBD2 for D (6 bases). The germline V gene has CDR1 MNHEY and CDR2 SMNVEV (reference sequence). This CDR3 region has 17 residues. The V end lost 6 bases, the J end lost 4 bases, and 19 bases lay between the germline ends. The CDR3 DNA reads TGTGCCAGCAGACTAACCGTGGGGGGTACAGGGGCCAACGTCCTGACTTTC. This translates into CASRLTVGGTGANVLTF. The full variable domain, rest sourced from reference TRBV27 and TRBJ2-6, is EAQVTQNPRYLITVTGKKLTVTCSQNMNHEYMSWYRQDPGLGLRQIYYSMNVEVTDKGDVPEGYKVSRKEKRNFPLILESPSPNQTSLYFCASRLTVGGTGANVLTFGAGSRLTVL.

The V gene is TRBV12-3 or TRBV12-4, the J gene TRBJ2-1; perhaps TRBD2 as D (5 bases). CDR3 length: 16 amino acids. With 2 bases removed from V and 3 bases from J, the gap between germline ends came to 14 bases. For the CDR3, the DNA is TGTGCCAGCAGTTTAACCGAAGCAGCGGTCTACAATGAGCAGTTCTTC. Protein sequence: CASSLTEAAVYNEQFF.

This clonotype came up a few times. The V and J genes are TRBV5-5 and TRBJ1-1; a possible D gene is TRBD1 (6 bases). The CDR3 runs to 15 residues. V lost 3 bases, J lost 4 bases, and 16 bases lay in between. Germline CDR1 SGHKS, CDR2 YYEKEE (reference sequence). CDR3 DNA: TGTGCCAGCAGCTCGGGGGGGGGCGCGGGCACTGAAGCTTTCTTT. This encodes CASSSGGGAGTEAFF. Combining the CDR3 with reference TRBV5-5 and TRBJ1-1 gives the whole variable domain DAGVTQSPTHLIKTRGQQVTLRCSPISGHKSVSWYQQVLGQGPQFIFQYYEKEERGRGNFPDRFSARQFPNYSSELNVNALLLGDSALYLCASSSGGGAGTEAFFGQGTRLTVV.

Ten or more counts support this clonotype. The chain carries TRBV12-3 or TRBV12-4 and TRBJ2-7; D perhaps matches TRBD1 (6 bases). V lost 8 bases and J lost 8, with 10 bases in between. CDR3 size: 10 residues. DNA for the CDR3: TGTGCCAGCTCAGGGGATCAGCAGTACTTC. Translation: CASSGDQQYF.

This clonotype was seen at least ten times. The genes are TRBV7-8 and TRBJ2-5; 10 bases align to TRBD1. The CDR3 has 16 amino acids. Trimming took 5 bases from V and 5 from J; bases not matched to a gene: 11. CDR1 SGHVS and CDR2 FQNEAQ come from the germline V gene. CDR3 region: CASSHSGTGAGETQYF. CDR3 sequence (DNA): TGTGCCAGCAGCCACTCCGGGACAGGGGCAGGGGAGACCCAGTACTTC.

The J gene is TRBJ2-3, the V gene TRBV18, with 13 bases that match TRBD2. Germline values: CDR1 KGHSH, CDR2 LQKENI. V shed 3 bases and J 1 base; nucleotides not matched to a gene: 10. CDR3 length: 19 amino acids. The CDR3 reads CASSPNPGLAGSGTDTQYF. The CDR3 nucleotides read TGTGCCAGCTCACCTAACCCGGGACTAGCGGGGTCCGGCACAGATACGCAGTATTTT.

About this clonotype itself: Just one base apart from a much larger clone, this may be a read error. The gene calls are TRBV7-6 and TRBJ2-7; D gene ambiguous. The germline V gene encodes CDR1 SGHVS and CDR2 FNYEAQ. Deletions cut 2 bases from V and 5 bases from J, with 19 bases between. The CDR3 runs to 16 residues. DNA of the CDR3: TGTGCCAGCAGCTTAATTGGCGTTGGTGGCTCAAACGAGCAGTACTTC. Its translation: CASSLIGVGGSNEQYF.

This clonotype was observed a few times. J is TRBJ2-1 and V is TRBV12-3 or TRBV12-4, with 7 positions matching TRBD1. This CDR3 is built from 14 residues. V was clipped by 3 bases and J by 3 bases; unmatched bases: 2. This CDR3 is CASSFGQDYNEQFF. DNA of the CDR3: TGTGCCAGCAGTTTTGGACAGGACTACAATGAGCAGTTCTTC.

This clonotype showed up many times. CDR3 in amino acids: CASSSGQGAGEAFF. The CDR3 DNA follows: TGTGCCAGCAGCTCGGGACAGGGGGCGGGTGAAGCTTTCTTT. V is TRBV7-8 and J is TRBJ1-1, with 12 positions matching TRBD1. CDR1 SGHVS and CDR2 FQNEAQ come from the germline V gene. The CDR3 is 14 residues long. The junction had 4 bases not matched to a gene; V was cut back by 4 bases and J by 7 bases.